This TCR beta chain came from a study of human T cells and chemical hapten exposure. On the study more broadly: Patients were mainly female, each with alopecia areata, totalis or universalis.

TCRdb analysed the RACE reads with MiXCR anew, one entry per CDR3 protein. The sample records approximately 260,000 distinct CDR3 sequences, approximately 7.5% being singletons. On this clonotype: Its specificity is not known.

V gave up 2 bases and J gave up 6 bases; unmatched junction bases: 13. The germline gives CDR1 ENHRY, CDR2 SYGVKD. The CDR3 loop spans 18 amino acids. The time point denotes: pre-sensitization, week 0. The treatment here: therapeutic diphenylcyclopropenone sensitization with weekly scalp DPC. Unfractionated whole blood yielded total RNA. The study, taken as a whole, reports: No alteration of TCRs above 1 in 1000 frequency was seen with DPC sensitization. Expanded TCRs clustered into significantly more large CDR3 similarity groups than controls, the analysis revealed.

The chain links TRBV10-3 to TRBJ2-1; TRBD2 agrees at 10 bases. The sample consisted of whole blood, taken in connection with sensitization to the hapten diphenylcyclopropenone (DPC). The source is a man aged 18 to 29 with alopecia areata. Some clones in this sample may be carry-over from other donors' samples. In DNA form, the CDR3 reads TGTGCCATCAGTGAGGCCCCAAGCGGGGGGGCGATCGGCAATGAGCAGTTCTTC. Translated, it gives CAISEAPSGGAIGNEQFF.